The rows below give T cell receptor beta chains drawn from one sample of a study of cytomegalovirus exposure and HLA in healthy donors. The table came from immunoSEQ multiplex PCR; TCRdb's copy has only in-frame clones and leaves some out. The sample holds around 100,000 clones, 78% seen once. The sample comprised PBMCs. These receptors were collected from a male donor in good health and CMV-seropositive. CDR3s include the opening cysteine and the closing phenylalanine or tryptophan. Each record gives: clone size, D gene, V gene, J gene, CDR3 protein, CDR3 DNA. The D gene is left open where the match is weak. Some rows have no size entry. The others give once, few or many, or a class for an expanded clone.

abundance: -
d_gene: TRBD1
v_gene: TRBV5-8
j_gene: TRBJ2-3
CDR3aa: CASSSPGTGKDTQYF
CDR3nt: TGTGCCAGCAGCTCCCCCGGGACAGGGAAAGATACGCAGTATTTT

abundance: -
d_gene: -
v_gene: TRBV18
j_gene: TRBJ2-5
CDR3aa: CASGQNQETQYF
CDR3nt: TGTGCCAGTGGACAGAACCAAGAGACCCAGTACTTC

abundance: -
d_gene: -
v_gene: TRBV7-2
j_gene: TRBJ1-3
CDR3aa: CASSLSHSGNTIYF
CDR3nt: TGTGCCAGCAGCTTGAGCCACTCTGGAAACACCATATATTTT

abundance: -
d_gene: TRBD1
v_gene: TRBV9
j_gene: TRBJ2-5
CDR3aa: CASSGQAQATQYF
CDR3nt: TGTGCCAGCAGTGGACAGGCACAAGCGACCCAGTACTTC

abundance: -
d_gene: -
v_gene: TRBV28
j_gene: TRBJ1-5
CDR3aa: CASSSTPNPRDQPQHF
CDR3nt: TGTGCCAGCAGCTCTACCCCGAACCCGAGGGATCAGCCCCAGCATTTT

abundance: few
d_gene: -
v_gene: TRBV6-5
j_gene: TRBJ2-7
CDR3aa: CASTGQSSYEQYF
CDR3nt: TGTGCCAGCACAGGACAGAGCTCCTACGAGCAGTACTTC

abundance: -
d_gene: TRBD2
v_gene: TRBV7-8
j_gene: TRBJ2-1
CDR3aa: CASSTGLAGGPSYNEQFF
CDR3nt: TGTGCCAGCAGCACCGGACTAGCGGGAGGGCCGTCCTACAATGAGCAGTTCTTC

abundance: -
d_gene: -
v_gene: TRBV27
j_gene: TRBJ2-1
CDR3aa: CASSLRGNEQFF
CDR3nt: TGTGCCAGCAGTTTAAGAGGTAATGAGCAGTTCTTC

abundance: -
d_gene: TRBD2
v_gene: TRBV19
j_gene: TRBJ2-1
CDR3aa: CASLGRANNEQFF
CDR3nt: TGTGCCAGTCTCGGGAGGGCGAACAATGAGCAGTTCTTC

abundance: -
d_gene: -
v_gene: TRBV5-1
j_gene: TRBJ2-1
CDR3aa: CASSLVGGPTDEQFF
CDR3nt: TGCGCCAGCAGCTTGGTGGGAGGCCCCACGGATGAGCAGTTCTTC

abundance: -
d_gene: -
v_gene: TRBV18
j_gene: TRBJ1-1
CDR3aa: CASSPGVGTEAFF
CDR3nt: TGTGCCAGCTCGCCCGGAGTGGGCACTGAAGCTTTCTTT

abundance: once
d_gene: -
v_gene: TRBV30
j_gene: TRBJ1-6
CDR3aa: CAWSVGVIRGNSPLHF
CDR3nt: TGTGCCTGGAGTGTTGGGGTCATCCGGGGTAATTCACCCCTCCACTTT

abundance: -
d_gene: -
v_gene: TRBV7-9
j_gene: TRBJ1-3
CDR3aa: CASSLVSGGPGNTIYF
CDR3nt: TGTGCCAGCAGCTTAGTTTCCGGAGGCCCTGGAAACACCATATATTTT

abundance: -
d_gene: -
v_gene: TRBV30
j_gene: TRBJ1-4
CDR3aa: CAWSGTAEKLFF
CDR3nt: TGTGCCTGGAGTGGGACAGCTGAAAAACTGTTTTTT

abundance: -
d_gene: -
v_gene: TRBV7-9
j_gene: TRBJ1-1
CDR3aa: CASSFAGDTEAFF
CDR3nt: TGTGCCAGCAGCTTCGCGGGCGACACTGAAGCTTTCTTT

abundance: -
d_gene: TRBD2
v_gene: TRBV9
j_gene: TRBJ2-3
CDR3aa: CASSVDWGLAGGGGTQYF
CDR3nt: TGTGCCAGCAGCGTAGATTGGGGGCTAGCGGGGGGCGGAGGTACGCAGTATTTT

abundance: -
d_gene: -
v_gene: TRBV14
j_gene: TRBJ2-2
CDR3aa: CASSQYGNTGELFF
CDR3nt: TGTGCCAGCAGCCAGTACGGGAATACCGGGGAGCTGTTTTTT

abundance: -
d_gene: -
v_gene: TRBV19
j_gene: TRBJ2-1
CDR3aa: CASTGNYNEQFF
CDR3nt: TGTGCCAGTACCGGGAACTACAATGAGCAGTTCTTC

abundance: -
d_gene: -
v_gene: TRBV5-1
j_gene: TRBJ2-7
CDR3aa: CASSLASSYEQYF
CDR3nt: TGCGCCAGCAGCTTGGCGTCTTCCTACGAGCAGTACTTC

abundance: -
d_gene: -
v_gene: TRBV5-8
j_gene: TRBJ1-2
CDR3aa: CASSLAAPYGYTF
CDR3nt: TGTGCCAGCAGCTTGGCAGCGCCATATGGCTACACCTTC

abundance: -
d_gene: -
v_gene: TRBV7-9
j_gene: TRBJ1-3
CDR3aa: CASSPSGNTIYF
CDR3nt: TGTGCCAGCAGCCCCTCCGGAAACACCATATATTTT

abundance: -
d_gene: TRBD1
v_gene: TRBV6-1
j_gene: TRBJ1-2
CDR3aa: CASRGTGQGYGYTF
CDR3nt: TGTGCCAGCAGGGGGACAGGACAAGGATATGGCTACACCTTC

abundance: -
d_gene: TRBD1
v_gene: TRBV19
j_gene: TRBJ1-5
CDR3aa: CASSPGGPKNSNQPQHF
CDR3nt: TGTGCCAGTAGCCCAGGGGGGCCGAAGAATAGCAATCAGCCCCAGCATTTT

abundance: -
d_gene: -
v_gene: TRBV27
j_gene: TRBJ1-2
CDR3aa: CASSHRSTNYGYTF
CDR3nt: TGTGCCAGCAGCCACAGGAGTACTAACTATGGCTACACCTTC

abundance: -
d_gene: -
v_gene: TRBV28
j_gene: TRBJ2-7
CDR3aa: CASSGGGQYYYEQYF
CDR3nt: TGTGCCAGCAGCGGAGGGGGACAGTACTACTACGAGCAGTACTTC

abundance: -
d_gene: TRBD1
v_gene: TRBV10-3
j_gene: TRBJ1-2
CDR3aa: CAIAGTGHDGYTF
CDR3nt: TGTGCCATCGCCGGGACAGGGCATGATGGCTACACCTTC

abundance: -
d_gene: -
v_gene: TRBV5-1
j_gene: TRBJ2-7
CDR3aa: CASSNREYEQYF
CDR3nt: TGCGCCAGCAGCAACAGGGAGTACGAGCAGTACTTC

abundance: few
d_gene: -
v_gene: TRBV27
j_gene: TRBJ1-4
CDR3aa: CASSFGTGSSPEKLFF
CDR3nt: TGTGCCAGCAGTTTCGGTACAGGGTCCTCTCCCGAAAAACTGTTTTTT

abundance: -
d_gene: TRBD1
v_gene: TRBV30
j_gene: TRBJ1-5
CDR3aa: CAWSRGTDSNQPQHF
CDR3nt: TGTGCCTGGAGTAGGGGGACAGATAGCAATCAGCCCCAGCATTTT

abundance: -
d_gene: TRBD2
v_gene: TRBV6-4
j_gene: TRBJ2-1
CDR3aa: CASSRELAGGFNEQFF
CDR3nt: TGTGCCAGCAGTCGGGAACTAGCGGGAGGGTTCAATGAGCAGTTCTTC

abundance: -
d_gene: TRBD1
v_gene: TRBV15
j_gene: TRBJ2-5
CDR3aa: CATSTGGWETQYF
CDR3nt: TGTGCCACCAGCACAGGGGGCTGGGAGACCCAGTACTTC